What follows are 5 T cell receptor beta chains derived from one specimen sequenced in a study of regulatory T cells in long-lasting Graves disease. Time point given: persistent/refractory GD, antithyroid drugs over 5 years with positive TRAb. Extracted PBMC RNA gave rise to the TCR library. Building of the TCR beta libraries involved iRepertoire HTBI primers and Arm-PCR of CDR3 regions. From the multiplex PCR reads, TCRdb called clonotypes with MiXCR, one entry per CDR3 protein. The sample records some 440,000 distinct CDR3 sequences, around 21% being singletons. The sequenced sample was peripheral blood mononuclear cells (PBMCs), obtained when the disease was refractory, from a patient treated with antithyroid drugs. The receptors shown here come from a female donor with Graves disease.

This clonotype was counted a few times. V usage is TRBV6-2 or TRBV6-3 and J usage is TRBJ2-7; a weak D match, TRBD2 (7 bases). CDR1 and CDR2 (germline): MNHEY, SVGEGT. Trimming removed 0 bases from V and 5 bases from J, with 23 bases in between. The CDR3 sequence is 18 residues long. This chain's CDR3 is CASSYSMTKGGRQDEQYF. The CDR3 DNA reads TGTGCCAGCAGTTACTCGATGACCAAGGGAGGGAGACAGGACGAGCAGTACTTC.

This clonotype came up a few times. The chain recombines TRBV18 with TRBJ2-7; perhaps TRBD2 as D (5 bases). V lost 0 bases and J lost 5, with 17 bases in between. The CDR3 consists of 16 residues. Germline CDR1 is KGHSH and CDR2 is LQKENI. The DNA for the CDR3 is TGTGCCAGCTCACCACCAAAGGCGGAGGCTGCCCACGAGCAGTACTTC. Its protein product is CASSPPKAEAAHEQYF. Complete variable domain (other parts from reference TRBV18 and TRBJ2-7): NAGVMQNPRHLVRRRGQEARLRCSPMKGHSHVYWYRQLPEEGLKFMVYLQKENIIDESGMPKERFSAEFPKEGPSILRIQQVVRGDSAAYFCASSPPKAEAAHEQYFGPGTRLTVT.

This clonotype was counted between two and nine times. The chain joins TRBV20-1 to TRBJ1-4; possible D gene TRBD1, 6 bases. This CDR3 is 15 amino acids long. The germline CDR1 and CDR2 sequences are DFQATT and SNEGSKA (reference sequence). V was pared by 5 bases and J by 3 bases, with 16 bases between. In nucleotides, the CDR3 is TGCAGTGCTTCCGGACAGATTAGGGCTAATGAAAAACTGTTTTTT. The encoded protein is CSASGQIRANEKLFF.

The gene calls are TRBV6-2 or TRBV6-3 and TRBJ1-1; no reliable D call. V lost 2 bases to trimming and J lost 4 bases, with 8 bases between them. There are 13 residues in the CDR3. Per germline, CDR1 MNHEY and CDR2 SVGEGT. The CDR3 loop reads CASSYPTGTEAFF. CDR3 in DNA: TGTGCCAGCAGTTACCCCACGGGCACTGAAGCTTTCTTT.

This clonotype was observed a handful of times. This sequence joins TRBV7-9 and TRBJ2-7; 8 bases map to TRBD1. This CDR3 is built from 15 residues. V gave up 2 bases and J gave up 5 bases; unmatched junction bases: 8. CDR1 is SEHNR and CDR2 is FQNEAQ in the germline V gene (reference sequence). The CDR3 protein is CASSLSGTGPHEQYF. The CDR3 DNA sequence: TGTGCCAGCAGCTTATCCGGGACAGGTCCCCACGAGCAGTACTTC. Using reference TRBV7-9 and TRBJ2-7 for the parts outside the CDR3, the full variable domain is DTGVSQNPRHKITKRGQNVTFRCDPISEHNRLYWYRQTLGQGPEFLTYFQNEAQLEKSRLLSDRFSAERPKGSFSTLEIQRTEQGDSAMYLCASSLSGTGPHEQYFGPGTRLTVT.